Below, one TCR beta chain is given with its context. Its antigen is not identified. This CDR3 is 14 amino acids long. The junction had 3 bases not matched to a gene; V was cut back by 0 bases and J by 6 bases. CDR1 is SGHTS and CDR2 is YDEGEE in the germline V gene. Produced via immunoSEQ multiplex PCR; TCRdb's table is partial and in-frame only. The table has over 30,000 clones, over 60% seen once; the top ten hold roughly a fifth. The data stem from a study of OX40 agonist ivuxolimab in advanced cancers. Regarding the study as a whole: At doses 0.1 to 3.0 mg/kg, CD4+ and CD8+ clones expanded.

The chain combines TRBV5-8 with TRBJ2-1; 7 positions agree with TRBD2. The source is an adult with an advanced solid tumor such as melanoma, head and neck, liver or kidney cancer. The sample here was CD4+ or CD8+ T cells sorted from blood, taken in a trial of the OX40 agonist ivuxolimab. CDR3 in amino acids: CASSLVLAANEQFF. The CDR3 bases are TGTGCCAGCAGCTTGGTTCTAGCGGCCAATGAGCAGTTCTTC.